This passage covers 8 T cell receptor beta chains from one sample sequenced in a study of T-cell memory formation after mild COVID-19. In TCRdb, the 5' RACE reads were re-called with MiXCR into one record per CDR3 protein. The repertoire holds around 300,000 distinct CDR3 sequences, with over 11% as singletons. Sequencing was done on a sample of PBMCs or a T cell subset sorted from them (not recorded which). These receptors all come from a man aged 18 to 30 who had mild COVID-19 (a few samples of this study predate the infection). Cell type and time point are not known.

This clonotype has at least ten counts. V usage is TRBV9 and J usage is TRBJ1-4; the match to TRBD1 covers 9 bases. V was pared by 4 bases and J by 7 bases, with 5 bases of the junction left unmatched. This CDR3 is 14 amino acids long. In germline, CDR1 is SGDLS, CDR2 YYNGEE. The CDR3 here is CASSQGQGGEKLFF. The DNA of the CDR3 is TGTGCCAGCAGCCAGGGACAGGGAGGTGAAAAACTGTTTTTT.

This sequence joins TRBV27 and TRBJ2-2; no firm D call. The CDR3 sequence is 15 residues long. Germline CDR1 and CDR2: MNHEY and SMNVEV (reference sequence). V was cut by 5 bases and J by 4 bases, with 14 bases left in between. The CDR3 nucleotides are TGTGCCAGCAGTATAAGTACATGGGCCACCGGGGAGCTGTTTTTT. Translating gives CASSISTWATGELFF.

This clonotype appeared a few times. This sequence joins TRBV18 and TRBJ1-3; D gene ambiguous. V lost 3 bases and J 0 bases, leaving 9 bases between the germline ends. The CDR3 has 15 amino acids. Germline V gives CDR1 KGHSH, CDR2 LQKENI. Here the CDR3 DNA reads TGTGCCAGCTCACCCCTTACTATCTCTGGAAACACCATATATTTT. Translated: CASSPLTISGNTIYF.

This clonotype was recorded a few times. In DNA form, the CDR3 reads TGCAGTTCCTCGCCGGGGGTCCCTACAGATACGCAGTATTTT. As protein: CSSSPGVPTDTQYF. The V gene is TRBV20-1, the J gene TRBJ2-3; a possible D gene is TRBD2 (6 bases). V shed 8 bases and J shed 3 bases, with 18 bases lying between them. This CDR3 has 14 residues. Germline V gene sequence: CDR1 DFQATT, CDR2 SNEGSKA (reference sequence).

The chain has TRBV19 and TRBJ1-5, with 9 bases lining up with TRBD1. The CDR3 extends over 14 amino acids. Germline CDR1 and CDR2: LNHDA and SQIVND (reference sequence). With V trimmed by 2 bases and J by 6 bases, 2 bases remained unmatched. For the CDR3, the DNA is TGTGCCAGTAGTATACGACAGGGGGGTCAGCCCCAGCATTTT. The encoded protein is CASSIRQGGQPQHF. Full variable domain (missing parts from reference TRBV19 and TRBJ1-5): DGGITQSPKYLFRKEGQNVTLSCEQNLNHDAMYWYRQDPGQGLRLIYYSQIVNDFQKGDIAEGYSVSREKKESFPLTVTSAQKNPTAFYLCASSIRQGGQPQHFGDGTRLSIL.

This clonotype was seen many times. The V gene is TRBV5-1, the J gene TRBJ2-3; D may match TRBD1 or TRBD2 (5 bases each). Trimming took 4 bases from V and 5 from J, leaving 17 bases between them. Germline V gene sequence: CDR1 SGHRS, CDR2 YFSETQ. The CDR3 consists of 15 residues. The CDR3 loop is CASSPGPQEVDTQYF. For the CDR3, the DNA is TGCGCCAGCAGCCCGGGACCCCAAGAGGTAGATACGCAGTATTTT. The entire variable domain, with the rest obtained from reference TRBV5-1 and TRBJ2-3, is as follows: KAGVTQTPRYLIKTRGQQVTLSCSPISGHRSVSWYQQTPGQGLQFLFEYFSETQRNKGNFPGRFSGRQFSNSRSEMNVSTLELGDSALYLCASSPGPQEVDTQYFGPGTRLTVL.

The gene calls are TRBV10-3 and TRBJ2-3, with 10 bases lining up with TRBD2. This CDR3 spans 13 amino acids. From germline, CDR1 is ENHRY and CDR2 SYGVKD. V lost 10 bases and J lost 3; bases outside the gene matches: 4. This CDR3 reads CATLTSGTDTQYF. The CDR3 DNA follows: TGTGCCACCCTGACTAGCGGGACAGATACGCAGTATTTT.

Ten or more counts support this clonotype. The gene calls are TRBV15 and TRBJ2-5; 7 bases fit TRBD1. The CDR3 runs to 14 residues. V was pared by 0 bases and J by 2 bases, with 0 bases of the junction left unmatched. In germline, CDR1 is LNHNV, CDR2 YYDKDF (reference sequence). The CDR3 sequence is CATSRDRGQETQYF. Here the CDR3 DNA reads TGTGCCACCAGCAGAGACAGGGGGCAAGAGACCCAGTACTTC.